The T cell receptor beta chain under discussion was sequenced for a study of T-cell reconstitution after alpha-beta-depleted transplantation in children. The J segment lost 5 bases and the V segment lost 3 bases, leaving 6 bases of the junction unmatched. Germline lookup yields CDR1 SGHRS and CDR2 YFSETQ. The CDR3 spans 15 residues. Regarding the study as a whole: Once a year had passed after transplant, T-cell counts and diversity came mostly from newly produced T cells. Reportedly, only several hundred clones from non-depleted graft cells drove alpha-beta T-cell counts at about two months. Recipient T cells and thymic progenitors that survived were the source of the high TCRbeta diversity seen at day 60 in some patients.

A library of TCRbeta sequences, prepared with unique molecular identifiers, was generated. TCRdb recomputed calls from the PCR reads with MiXCR, one row per CDR3 protein. The data hold just over 200,000 distinct CDR3 sequences, with around 7.7% observed a single time. This clonotype came up a few times. No antigen is known for it. The origin of this receptor is a male patient aged 2 to 10 who had a stem cell transplant for acute myeloid leukemia, so the T cells may come from the graft donor. The sample consisted of PBMCs, mostly from graft donor cells, taken 360 days after TCRalphabeta/CD19-depleted stem cell transplant. The chain links TRBV5-1 to TRBJ1-4, with 8 bases identical to TRBD1. Written as DNA, the CDR3 is TGCGCCAGCAGCTGGGGGACAGGTGAAAATGAAAAACTGTTTTTT. Its protein product is CASSWGTGENEKLFF.